One sample yielded the 5 T cell receptor beta chains listed below, sequenced in a study of T-cell memory formation after mild COVID-19. TCRdb called the 5' RACE reads again in MiXCR, with one record for every CDR3 protein. The sample shows about 130,000 distinct CDR3 sequences, roughly 6% of them seen only once. The sample comprised PBMCs or a T cell subset sorted from them (not recorded which). The origin of the receptors is an adult woman who had mild COVID-19 (a few samples of this study predate the infection). Cell type and time point are not known.

This clonotype showed up many times. This rearrangement joins TRBV29-1 to TRBJ2-5; D perhaps matches TRBD2 (6 bases). Trimming pared 3 bases from V and 4 bases from J, leaving 9 bases between. Germline CDR1 is SQVTM and CDR2 is ANQGSEA. This CDR3 has 12 amino acids. CDR3 protein: CSVEGGRETQYF. The CDR3 region has the DNA TGCAGCGTTGAGGGGGGACGAGAGACCCAGTACTTC.

The chain joins TRBV5-6 to TRBJ1-4; D uncertain. CDR1 and CDR2 from the germline V gene are SGHDT and YYEEEE. V dropped 2 bases and J dropped 5 bases, with 13 bases sitting between them. This CDR3 comprises 15 residues. DNA of the CDR3: TGTGCCAGCAGCTTTGGACGGCGTTGGAATGAAAAACTGTTTTTT. Residues: CASSFGRRWNEKLFF.

This clonotype showed up just a few times. The chain links TRBV7-2 to TRBJ2-7; TRBD1 aligns across 7 bases. CDR1 is SGHTA and CDR2 is FQGNSA in the germline V gene. This CDR3 region has 15 residues. With 5 bases clipped from V and 2 bases from J, the junction kept 9 bases outside the gene matches. In DNA form, the CDR3 reads TGTGCCAGCAGCCCACGGGGACAGTTTCCCTACGAGCAGTACTTC. Its protein product is CASSPRGQFPYEQYF.

This clonotype was counted a few times. The CDR3 DNA follows: TGTGCCAGCAGCGTGAGCGGGGGCCGGGATACGCAGTATTTT. Its translation is CASSVSGGRDTQYF. The chain joins TRBV5-6 to TRBJ2-3; 8 bases match TRBD2. The CDR3 has 14 amino acids. V was pared by 4 bases and J by 6 bases, with 7 bases of the junction left unmatched. Germline loops: CDR1 SGHDT, CDR2 YYEEEE. The full variable domain, with the rest looked up from reference TRBV5-6 and TRBJ2-3, is DAGVTQSPTHLIKTRGQQVTLRCSPKSGHDTVSWYQQALGQGPQFIFQYYEEEERQRGNFPDRFSGHQFPNYSSELNVNALLLGDSALYLCASSVSGGRDTQYFGPGTRLTVL.

This clonotype was recorded at least ten times. The V and J genes are TRBV7-2 and TRBJ1-5; D gene uncertain. The V gene lost 3 bases and the J gene lost 10 bases, with 10 bases spanning the gap. The CDR3 length is 12 residues. Germline V gene data show CDR1 as SGHTA and CDR2 as FQGNSA. DNA for the CDR3: TGTGCCAGCAGCTTGACGAGCGGTCCCCAGCATTTT. Its protein is CASSLTSGPQHF. The whole variable domain, remainder taken from reference TRBV7-2 and TRBJ1-5, is GAGVSQSPSNKVTEKGKDVELRCDPISGHTALYWYRQSLGQGLEFLIYFQGNSAPDKSGLPSDRFSAERTGGSVSTLTIQRTQQEDSAVYLCASSLTSGPQHFGDGTRLSIL.